One and the same sample provided the 23 T cell receptor beta chains below, sequenced in a study of cytomegalovirus exposure and HLA in healthy donors. The PCR ran on 60 Vbeta and 13 Jbeta primers. Generated by immunoSEQ multiplex PCR, the TCRdb table keeps only in-frame clones and is missing some. The sample records 150,000 or so clones, 73% being singletons. Sequencing was done on a sample of PBMCs. The source of these receptors is a woman under 30 in good health and CMV-seronegative.

CDR3 bases: TGTGCCAGCAGCTTAGTAACAGGGCCCTTTGGCTACACCTTC. Its translation is CASSLVTGPFGYTF. The chain recombines TRBV7-2 with TRBJ1-2; a possible D gene is TRBD1 (6 bases). Trimming stripped 1 base from V and 7 bases from J, with 13 bases between. The CDR3 has 14 residues. Per the germline V gene, CDR1 is SGHTA and CDR2 is FQGNSA.

V is TRBV28 and J is TRBJ1-2; 8 bases are shared with TRBD1. After removal of 6 bases from V and 5 bases from J, the junction contained 11 bases not matched to a gene. Germline-derived CDR1 and CDR2 are MDHEN and SYDVKM. CDR3 length equals 15 residues. DNA for the CDR3: TGTGCCAGCAGGCCACCGACAGGGGCGACTTATGGCTACACCTTC. Encoded protein: CASRPPTGATYGYTF.

A remark on this clone: A read error may explain this, as a much larger clone is one base away. V is TRBV2 and J is TRBJ2-7; no definite D call. Trimming pared 8 bases from V and 2 bases from J, leaving 10 bases between. CDR3 size: 12 residues. The germline CDR1 and CDR2 sequences are SNHLY and FYNNEI. CDR3 residues: CASEQSTYEQYF. The CDR3 DNA follows: TGTGCCAGCGAACAGTCTACCTACGAGCAGTACTTC.

This chain's CDR3 is CASSLARGSSYNSPLHF. The CDR3, as DNA: TGTGCCAGCAGCTTAGCCCGCGGAAGCTCCTATAATTCACCCCTCCACTTT. V and J are TRBV7-2 and TRBJ1-6; unclear D gene. Germline CDR1 and CDR2: SGHTA and FQGNSA. The CDR3 extends over 17 amino acids. The V end lost 0 bases, the J end lost 0 bases, and 9 bases lay between the germline ends. Drawing the rest from reference TRBV7-2 and TRBJ1-6, the complete variable domain is GAGVSQSPSNKVTEKGKDVELRCDPISGHTALYWYRQSLGQGLEFLIYFQGNSAPDKSGLPSDRFSAERTGGSVSTLTIQRTQQEDSAVYLCASSLARGSSYNSPLHFGNGTRLTVT.

The genes are TRBV7-2 and TRBJ2-5; D is ambiguous. The V gene's germline CDR1 is SGHTA and CDR2 FQGNSA. Deletions cut 5 bases from V and 2 bases from J, with 12 bases between. The CDR3 has 14 residues. The CDR3 protein is CASSRQNLQETQYF. DNA for the CDR3: TGTGCCAGCAGCCGCCAGAATTTACAAGAGACCCAGTACTTC.

V and J are TRBV4-1 and TRBJ2-3, with no clear D. Trimming shortened V by 2 bases and J by 6 bases, and 12 bases separated the two germline ends. Germline V lookup: CDR1 MGHRA, CDR2 YSYEKL. The CDR3 sequence is 14 residues long. Here the CDR3 reads CASSQPLVRDTQYF. For the CDR3, the DNA is TGCGCCAGCAGCCAACCCTTAGTGAGGGATACGCAGTATTTT.

This clone was recorded a few times. The V call is TRBV19, the J call TRBJ2-1; TRBD1 matches 9 bases. Losses at the gene ends were 6 bases for V and 8 bases for J; bases not matched to a gene: 11. Germline assignment: CDR1 LNHDA and CDR2 SQIVND (reference sequence). CDR3 length: 15 residues. CDR3 in DNA: TGTGCCAGTAGAGGGGGGACAGGGAAGGATCATGAGCAGTTCTTC. The encoded protein is CASRGGTGKDHEQFF.

The chain uses TRBV18 and TRBJ2-7; the D gene is possibly TRBD2 (5 bases). CDR1 and CDR2 from the germline V gene are KGHSH and LQKENI. V shed 1 base and J shed 7 bases, with 11 bases lying between them. The CDR3 is 13 residues long. The CDR3 nucleotides are TGTGCCAGCTCACCACAGAGGGCGGTAGAGCAGTACGTC. This translates into CASSPQRAVEQYV.

J is TRBJ1-2 and V is TRBV11-2, with D possibly TRBD1 on 6 matching bases. The V end was cut by 1 base, the J end by 4 bases, with 19 bases between. The CDR3 has 17 residues. CDR1 SGHAT and CDR2 FQNNGV come from the germline V gene. CDR3 DNA sequence: TGTGCCAGCAGCTTAGGGACTAAAGGGGGGGACCTCTATGGCTACACCTTC. Protein product: CASSLGTKGGDLYGYTF.

This clone occurred a few times. The chain joins TRBV27 to TRBJ2-3, with 13 nucleotides matching TRBD2. The ends lost 9 bases at V and 5 bases at J; junction bases unmatched: 8. Germline CDR1 reads MNHEY; CDR2 reads SMNVEV (reference sequence). The CDR3 extends over 15 amino acids. CDR3 in amino acids: CASRGTSGIGDTQYF. The CDR3 region has the DNA TGTGCCAGTCGTGGGACTAGCGGGATAGGAGATACGCAGTATTTT.

The chain carries TRBV11-2 and TRBJ1-1; D gene uncertain. Trimming shortened V by 5 bases and J by 1 base, and 11 bases separated the two germline ends. The germline gives CDR1 SGHAT, CDR2 FQNNGV. The CDR3 consists of 14 residues. The CDR3 coding sequence is TGTGCCAGCAGCCTAATAGCTAGGAACACTGAAGCTTTCTTT. It encodes CASSLIARNTEAFF. Using reference TRBV11-2 and TRBJ1-1 for the parts outside the CDR3, the full variable domain is EAGVAQSPRYKIIEKRQSVAFWCNPISGHATLYWYQQILGQGPKLLIQFQNNGVVDDSQLPKDRFSAERLKGVDSTLKIQPAKLEDSAVYLCASSLIARNTEAFFGQGTRLTVV.

This clone was detected once. CDR3 sequence reads: CASSLKLAGGNTDTQYF. The CDR3 coding sequence is TGCGCCAGCAGCCTAAAACTAGCGGGAGGTAACACAGATACGCAGTATTTT. The gene calls are TRBV5-1 and TRBJ2-3; 12 bases are a match to TRBD2. V shed 4 bases, J shed 2 bases, and the junction held 8 bases outside the gene matches. The CDR3 extends over 17 amino acids. CDR1 is SGHRS, CDR2 YFSETQ, per germline.

The chain carries TRBV15 and TRBJ2-6; D is undetermined. This CDR3 region has 15 residues. Germline lookup yields CDR1 LNHNV and CDR2 YYDKDF (reference sequence). The V and J ends lost 1 base and 0 bases respectively, with 4 bases between them. CDR3 loop: CATSRVNSGANVLTF. The CDR3 DNA reads TGTGCCACCAGCAGAGTCAACTCTGGGGCCAACGTCCTGACTTTC.

The rearrangement joins TRBV5-4 to TRBJ2-1, with 8 bases fitting TRBD1. CDR1 and CDR2 (germline): SGHNT, YYREEE (reference sequence). Trimming cost V 4 bases and J 4 bases; bases outside gene matches: 7. The CDR3 has 15 residues. In nucleotides, the CDR3 is TGTGCCAGCAGCATAGAGGACAGGGCGTACAATGAGCAGTTCTTC. Translated: CASSIEDRAYNEQFF.

J is TRBJ1-3 and V is TRBV30, with 8 bases aligning to TRBD1. CDR1 and CDR2 (germline): GTSNPN, SVGIG (reference sequence). This CDR3 has 12 residues. J was trimmed by 4 bases and V by 8 bases; bases with no gene match: 4. The CDR3 region has the DNA TGTGCCAGACAGGGGTACGGAAACACCATATATTTT. Encoded protein: CARQGYGNTIYF.

CDR3: CASSQDRGTGDYGYTF. The CDR3 bases are TGCGCCAGCAGCCAAGATCGCGGAACAGGGGACTATGGCTACACCTTC. The V and J genes are TRBV4-1 and TRBJ1-2; TRBD1 matches at 7 bases. Trimming took 0 bases from V and 3 from J; bases not matched to a gene: 7. In germline, CDR1 is MGHRA, CDR2 YSYEKL. This CDR3 comprises 16 residues.

This clone was seen just once. The V gene is TRBV10-3, the J gene TRBJ1-1; TRBD1 might be the D (5 bases). Germline CDR1 is ENHRY and CDR2 is SYGVKD. The CDR3 runs to 13 residues. V was pared by 2 bases and J by 9 bases, with 13 bases between. The CDR3 sequence: CAISEGWGSQAFF. Here the CDR3 DNA reads TGTGCCATCAGTGAGGGGTGGGGCTCACAAGCTTTCTTT.

This chain links TRBV2 with TRBJ2-7; D unresolved. The CDR3 runs to 11 residues. Trimming stripped 4 bases from V and 7 bases from J, with 8 bases between. In germline, CDR1 is SNHLY, CDR2 FYNNEI. The CDR3 DNA follows: TGTGCCAGCAGTGTTCAGTGGGAGCAGTACTTC. The encoded protein is CASSVQWEQYF.

Only a few counts were recorded for this clone. This rearrangement joins TRBV7-9 to TRBJ2-2; 7 nucleotides align to TRBD2. The CDR3 sequence is 15 residues long. CDR1 and CDR2 (germline): SEHNR, FQNEAQ (reference sequence). V was pared by 6 bases and J by 1 base, with 5 bases of the junction left unmatched. CDR3: CASSRLALNTGELFF. CDR3 sequence (DNA): TGTGCCAGCAGTCGACTAGCACTGAACACCGGGGAGCTGTTTTTT.

This rearrangement joins TRBV5-1 to TRBJ2-1; possibly TRBD1 for D (6 bases). Germline V gives CDR1 SGHRS, CDR2 YFSETQ. The CDR3 is 15 amino acids. V dropped 4 bases and J dropped 0 bases, with 11 bases sitting between them. The CDR3 DNA reads TGCGCCAGCAGCGAGGGGGATCCCTCCTACAATGAGCAGTTCTTC. It translates to CASSEGDPSYNEQFF.

The CDR3 spells CASSEAPGGSGNQPQHF. CDR3 in DNA: TGTGCCAGCAGTGAAGCGCCGGGGGGCTCGGGCAATCAGCCCCAGCATTTT. J is TRBJ1-5 and V is TRBV2; D may be TRBD1 (6 bases). Deletions cut 0 bases from V and 2 bases from J, with 14 bases between. CDR1 SNHLY and CDR2 FYNNEI come from the germline V gene. The length of the CDR3 is 17 residues.

CDR3 in DNA: TGTGCCAGCAGCTTAACTAGCGGGGGGCAAGTCAATGAGCAGTTCTTC. Its protein is CASSLTSGGQVNEQFF. This rearrangement joins TRBV7-2 to TRBJ2-1, with 12 bases aligning to TRBD2. CDR1 is SGHTA and CDR2 is FQGNSA in the germline V gene. The CDR3 contains 16 residues. V lost 2 bases and J lost 6; bases outside the gene matches: 5.

This chain uses TRBV6-1 with TRBJ2-2, with 9 bases identical to TRBD1. The CDR3 has 14 amino acids. V lost 3 bases and J lost 8; bases outside the gene matches: 4. The V gene's germline CDR1 is MNHNS and CDR2 SASEGT. The CDR3 sequence is CASSDQQGAGELFF. In nucleotides, the CDR3 is TGTGCCAGCAGTGACCAACAGGGGGCTGGGGAGCTGTTTTTT.